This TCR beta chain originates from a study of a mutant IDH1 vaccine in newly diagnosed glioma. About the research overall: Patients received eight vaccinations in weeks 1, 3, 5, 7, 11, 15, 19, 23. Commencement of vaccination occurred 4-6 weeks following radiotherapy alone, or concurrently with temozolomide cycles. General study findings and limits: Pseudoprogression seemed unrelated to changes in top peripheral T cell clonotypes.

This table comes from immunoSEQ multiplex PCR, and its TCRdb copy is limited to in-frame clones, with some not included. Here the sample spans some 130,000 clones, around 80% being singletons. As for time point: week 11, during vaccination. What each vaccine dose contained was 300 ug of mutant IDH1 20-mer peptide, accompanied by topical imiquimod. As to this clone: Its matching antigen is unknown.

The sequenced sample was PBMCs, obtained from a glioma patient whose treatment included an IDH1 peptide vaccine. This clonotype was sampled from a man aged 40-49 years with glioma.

CDR3 nucleotides: TGCGCCAGCCTAGCGAGCACCGGGGAGCTGTTTTTT. Its translation: CASLASTGELFF. V usage is TRBV5-1 and J usage is TRBJ2-2, with a tentative D call TRBD2 (6 bases). CDR3 length: 12 residues. CDR1 is SGHRS, CDR2 YFSETQ, per germline. Trimming took off 7 bases at V and 4 bases at J, with 8 bases between the two ends. Variable domain in full (rest from reference TRBV5-1 and TRBJ2-2): KAGVTQTPRYLIKTRGQQVTLSCSPISGHRSVSWYQQTPGQGLQFLFEYFSETQRNKGNFPGRFSGRQFSNSRSEMNVSTLELGDSALYLCASLASTGELFFGEGSRLTVL.